This passage covers 4 T cell receptor beta chains from one sample sequenced in a study of cytomegalovirus exposure and HLA in healthy donors. Primers for the PCR totalled 60 Vbeta and 13 Jbeta. Only in-frame clones appear in the TCRdb table, and some are missing; sequencing was by immunoSEQ multiplex PCR. The repertoire holds approximately 190,000 clones, with 80% to 85% as singletons. Sequenced input: PBMCs. The receptor source for this set is a man in his forties in good health and CMV-seropositive.

This rearrangement joins TRBV9 to TRBJ2-1; D is ambiguous. The CDR3 has 13 amino acids. With 1 base removed from V and 5 bases from J, the gap between germline ends came to 7 bases. From germline, CDR1 is SGDLS and CDR2 YYNGEE. CDR3 DNA sequence: TGTGCCAGCAGCGTATACAGAGACAATGAGCAGTTCTTC. Translating gives CASSVYRDNEQFF.

The rearrangement links TRBV12-5 to TRBJ2-4, with D possibly matching TRBD2 (5 bases). Trimming cost V 2 bases and J 0 bases, with 11 bases left between them. Germline CDR1 reads LGHNT; CDR2 reads FRNRAP. There are 16 residues in the CDR3. DNA of the CDR3: TGTGCTAGTGGTTTGTACGGCGGGCTAGCCAAAAACATTCAGTACTTC. It translates to CASGLYGGLAKNIQYF.

The chain links TRBV10-3 to TRBJ2-3, with 7 nucleotides matching TRBD2. CDR3 length: 14 amino acids. Looked up from germline, CDR1 is ENHRY and CDR2 is SYGVKD. Germline trimming cut 6 bases from V and 5 bases from J; bases unmatched to any gene: 8. The CDR3: CAISESGVVDTQYF. The CDR3 DNA reads as TGTGCCATCAGCGAGAGCGGGGTAGTAGATACGCAGTATTTT.

This clone appeared a few times. The V call is TRBV5-8, the J call TRBJ1-2; D is unresolved. The germline gives CDR1 SGHTS, CDR2 YDEGEE. The CDR3 is 13 amino acids. V gave up 1 base and J gave up 2 bases, with 6 bases separating them. The CDR3 loop reads CASSLTQNYGYTF. CDR3 nucleotides: TGTGCCAGCAGCTTGACACAGAACTATGGCTACACCTTC.